This is a list of T cell receptor beta chains from one sample in a study of shared clonotypes between healthy human individuals. The table came from immunoSEQ multiplex PCR; TCRdb's copy has only in-frame clones and leaves some out. The sample yields around 500,000 clones, over 70% seen once. The specimen sequenced was PBMCs. All receptors come from a woman aged 40 to 55 in good health. Some clones in this sample may be carry-over from other donors' samples. The CDR3 runs from the conserved cysteine through the conserved F or W. Fields, in order: J gene, D gene, clone size, V gene, CDR3 DNA, CDR3 protein. D genes are given only for firm matches. Expanded clones get a size class; other rows say once, few or many, or leave the size out.

j_gene: TRBJ2-7
d_gene: .
abundance: .
v_gene: TRBV4-1
CDR3nt: TGCGCCAGCAGCCAACTTCCAACAGGTAACGAGCAGTACTTC
CDR3aa: CASSQLPTGNEQYF

j_gene: TRBJ1-2
d_gene: .
abundance: .
v_gene: TRBV19
CDR3nt: TGTGCCAGTAGTATAATTGCGACCGGGCTTACTAACTATGGCTACACCTTC
CDR3aa: CASSIIATGLTNYGYTF

j_gene: TRBJ2-3
d_gene: TRBD2
abundance: .
v_gene: TRBV5-6
CDR3nt: TGTGCCAGCAGCTACTTTACTAGCGGGAAGGGCGAAGATACGCAGTATTTT
CDR3aa: CASSYFTSGKGEDTQYF

j_gene: TRBJ2-7
d_gene: TRBD2
abundance: .
v_gene: TRBV4-2
CDR3nt: TGTGCCAGCAGCTACTCTAGCGGGAGAGCCTACGAGCAGTACTTC
CDR3aa: CASSYSSGRAYEQYF

j_gene: TRBJ2-3
d_gene: TRBD1
abundance: .
v_gene: TRBV9
CDR3nt: TGTGCCAGCAGCGTCCGGGACAGGGTATCTCCAGATACGCAGTATTTT
CDR3aa: CASSVRDRVSPDTQYF

j_gene: TRBJ1-5
d_gene: .
abundance: .
v_gene: TRBV4-2
CDR3nt: .
CDR3aa: CASSLAGESPSIF

j_gene: TRBJ2-2
d_gene: TRBD1
abundance: .
v_gene: TRBV4-3
CDR3nt: TGCGCCAGCAGCCAACTCACCGGGACAGGGGCCACCGGGGAGCTGTTTTTT
CDR3aa: CASSQLTGTGATGELFF

j_gene: TRBJ1-5
d_gene: .
abundance: once
v_gene: TRBV15
CDR3nt: TGTGCCACCAGCAGAGATCTCGGGGGACACTACAATCAGCCCCAGCATTTT
CDR3aa: CATSRDLGGHYNQPQHF

j_gene: TRBJ1-2
d_gene: .
abundance: .
v_gene: TRBV28
CDR3nt: TGTGCCAGCAGTACCCACAGGAGTAACTATGGCTACACCTTC
CDR3aa: CASSTHRSNYGYTF

j_gene: TRBJ1-1
d_gene: .
abundance: .
v_gene: TRBV7-2
CDR3nt: TGTGCCAGCAGCTTCCGGGGGGGCAGTGTCACTGAAGCTTTCTTT
CDR3aa: CASSFRGGSVTEAFF

j_gene: TRBJ1-1
d_gene: .
abundance: .
v_gene: TRBV9
CDR3nt: TGTGCCAGCAGCACAACGAACACTGAAGCTTTCTTT
CDR3aa: CASSTTNTEAFF

j_gene: TRBJ1-4
d_gene: .
abundance: .
v_gene: TRBV11-2
CDR3nt: TGTGCCAGCAGCTTAGATGTTGCAAGCGAAAAACTGTTTTTT
CDR3aa: CASSLDVASEKLFF

j_gene: TRBJ1-3
d_gene: .
abundance: few
v_gene: TRBV7-9
CDR3nt: TGTGCCAGCAGCCCGCCCGCTGTGGACACCATATATTTT
CDR3aa: CASSPPAVDTIYF

j_gene: TRBJ1-4
d_gene: .
abundance: once
v_gene: TRBV4-2
CDR3nt: TGTGCCAGCAGCCCTCGTACTAATGAAAAACTGTTTTTT
CDR3aa: CASSPRTNEKLFF

j_gene: TRBJ2-3
d_gene: TRBD2
abundance: .
v_gene: TRBV7-3
CDR3nt: TGTGCCAGCAGCTTTGGCCCTGCGGGAGGGAGCACAGATACGCAGTATTTT
CDR3aa: CASSFGPAGGSTDTQYF

j_gene: TRBJ2-7
d_gene: TRBD1
abundance: few
v_gene: TRBV29-1
CDR3nt: TGCAGCGTTGTTCGGCAGGGGGCAGGAGAGCAGTACTTC
CDR3aa: CSVVRQGAGEQYF

j_gene: TRBJ1-2
d_gene: TRBD1
abundance: .
v_gene: TRBV7-7
CDR3nt: TGTGCCAGCAGCTCGAAAGGGGGGACAGGGGATGGAGCTAACTATGGCTACACCTTC
CDR3aa: CASSSKGGTGDGANYGYTF

j_gene: TRBJ2-5
d_gene: TRBD2
abundance: few
v_gene: TRBV10-3
CDR3nt: TGTGCCATCAGTGAGGGGACTAGCGCCCGAGAGACCCAGTACTTC
CDR3aa: CAISEGTSARETQYF

j_gene: TRBJ1-2
d_gene: .
abundance: .
v_gene: TRBV7-3
CDR3nt: TGTGCCAGCAGCTTCGAGGAGGGCTATGGCTACACCTTC
CDR3aa: CASSFEEGYGYTF

j_gene: TRBJ2-7
d_gene: TRBD2
abundance: few
v_gene: TRBV6-1
CDR3nt: TGTGCCAGCTCTAGGACTAGCGATTGGAAGTACGAGCAGTACTTC
CDR3aa: CASSRTSDWKYEQYF

j_gene: TRBJ1-5
d_gene: .
abundance: few
v_gene: TRBV28
CDR3nt: TGTGCCAGCAGTTTGACCGTAGCCCTCGGTCAGCCCCAGCATTTT
CDR3aa: CASSLTVALGQPQHF

j_gene: TRBJ2-1
d_gene: TRBD2
abundance: .
v_gene: TRBV5-1
CDR3nt: TGCGCCAGCAGTCAGGGACTAGCGGGAGTCGATGAGCAGTTCTTC
CDR3aa: CASSQGLAGVDEQFF

j_gene: TRBJ2-1
d_gene: TRBD2
abundance: once
v_gene: TRBV11-2
CDR3nt: TGTGCCAGCAGCTTAACGGGACTACCTTACAATGAGCAGTTCTTC
CDR3aa: CASSLTGLPYNEQFF

j_gene: TRBJ2-7
d_gene: .
abundance: .
v_gene: TRBV5-6
CDR3nt: TGTGCCAGCAGCTTCGGGTCGTCTTCCTACGAGCAGTACTTC
CDR3aa: CASSFGSSSYEQYF

j_gene: TRBJ1-1
d_gene: TRBD1
abundance: .
v_gene: TRBV30
CDR3nt: TGTGCCTGGAGCCCAGGGGGAACAGCCCCTGAAGCTTTCTTT
CDR3aa: CAWSPGGTAPEAFF

j_gene: TRBJ1-1
d_gene: .
abundance: .
v_gene: TRBV30
CDR3nt: TGTGCCGGACCGACGGCCCCAATGAACACTGAAGCTTTCTTT
CDR3aa: CAGPTAPMNTEAFF

j_gene: TRBJ2-3
d_gene: TRBD2
abundance: .
v_gene: TRBV27
CDR3nt: TGTGCCAGCACCGCCCTTATCACCGCGGGAGCTAGCACAGATACGCAGTATTTT
CDR3aa: CASTALITAGASTDTQYF

j_gene: TRBJ2-7
d_gene: .
abundance: .
v_gene: TRBV7-9
CDR3nt: TGTGCCAGCAGCTTAGGGGGGTTGTCCTACGAGCAGTACTTC
CDR3aa: CASSLGGLSYEQYF

j_gene: TRBJ2-7
d_gene: .
abundance: few
v_gene: TRBV28
CDR3nt: TGTGCCAGCAGTAACAGGGCACCAGCACCCTACGAGCAGTACTTC
CDR3aa: CASSNRAPAPYEQYF

j_gene: TRBJ1-5
d_gene: .
abundance: .
v_gene: TRBV6-6
CDR3nt: TGTGCCAGCGCCGTCAACGGGCAGGTCTACAATCAGCCCCAGCATTTT
CDR3aa: CASAVNGQVYNQPQHF

j_gene: TRBJ2-3
d_gene: .
abundance: .
v_gene: TRBV11-3
CDR3nt: TGTGCCAGCAGCTTAGATCGGGGGGATACGCAGTATTTT
CDR3aa: CASSLDRGDTQYF

j_gene: TRBJ2-7
d_gene: .
abundance: .
v_gene: TRBV29-1
CDR3nt: TGCAGCGGCCGGGACGGAGCCTACGAGCAGTACTTC
CDR3aa: CSGRDGAYEQYF

j_gene: TRBJ2-7
d_gene: TRBD2
abundance: .
v_gene: TRBV4-2
CDR3nt: TGTGCCAGCAGCCAAGAATGGACTAGTACAGACGAGCAGTACTTC
CDR3aa: CASSQEWTSTDEQYF

j_gene: TRBJ2-7
d_gene: TRBD1
abundance: .
v_gene: TRBV5-1
CDR3nt: TGCGCCAGCAGCCCGCAAGGGACAGCGGATGAGCAGTACTTC
CDR3aa: CASSPQGTADEQYF

j_gene: TRBJ1-2
d_gene: .
abundance: .
v_gene: TRBV27
CDR3nt: TGTGCCAGCAGTCGGACCGAACTCTCGGGCTACACCTTC
CDR3aa: CASSRTELSGYTF

j_gene: TRBJ1-1
d_gene: .
abundance: .
v_gene: TRBV18
CDR3nt: TGTGCCAGCTCACCACAACAGAACACTGAAGCTTTCTTT
CDR3aa: CASSPQQNTEAFF

j_gene: TRBJ2-7
d_gene: .
abundance: .
v_gene: TRBV19
CDR3nt: TGTGCCAGTAGTATAGCGGGTAACGAGCAGTACTTC
CDR3aa: CASSIAGNEQYF

j_gene: TRBJ2-7
d_gene: TRBD1
abundance: .
v_gene: TRBV7-6
CDR3nt: TGTGCCAGCAGCTTATTTTCAGGGGGTAGGGGCGAGCAGTACTTC
CDR3aa: CASSLFSGGRGEQYF

j_gene: TRBJ2-1
d_gene: TRBD2
abundance: .
v_gene: TRBV29-1
CDR3nt: TGCAGCGTGTCTAGCGGCCTTTACAATGAGCAGTTCTTC
CDR3aa: CSVSSGLYNEQFF

j_gene: TRBJ1-5
d_gene: TRBD1
abundance: .
v_gene: TRBV27
CDR3nt: TGTGCCAGCCCCGGACAGGGGAGGAATCAGCCCCAGCATTTT
CDR3aa: CASPGQGRNQPQHF

j_gene: TRBJ2-7
d_gene: .
abundance: few
v_gene: TRBV5-1
CDR3nt: TGCGCCAGCAGCTTGTGGGGAACCTCCTACGAGCAGTACTTC
CDR3aa: CASSLWGTSYEQYF

j_gene: TRBJ2-3
d_gene: .
abundance: .
v_gene: TRBV19
CDR3nt: TGTGCCAGTAGTATAGCGGTCACGTACACAGATACGCAGTATTTT
CDR3aa: CASSIAVTYTDTQYF

j_gene: TRBJ2-1
d_gene: TRBD2
abundance: .
v_gene: TRBV30
CDR3nt: TGTGCCTGGAGTAGACTAGCGGGCGCCTACAATGAGCAGTTCTTC
CDR3aa: CAWSRLAGAYNEQFF

j_gene: TRBJ1-5
d_gene: .
abundance: few
v_gene: TRBV28
CDR3nt: TGTGCCAGCAGTCCTCAGGGACAGCCCCAGCATTTT
CDR3aa: CASSPQGQPQHF

j_gene: TRBJ2-2
d_gene: .
abundance: .
v_gene: TRBV5-6
CDR3nt: TGTGCCAGCAGCTTGGCCGCCGGCACCGGGGAGCTGTTTTTT
CDR3aa: CASSLAAGTGELFF

j_gene: TRBJ2-5
d_gene: .
abundance: .
v_gene: TRBV10-1
CDR3nt: TGCGCCAGCAGTGAGGTAGCGGAGGGACGAGAGACCCAGTACTTC
CDR3aa: CASSEVAEGRETQYF

j_gene: TRBJ2-1
d_gene: TRBD1
abundance: .
v_gene: TRBV5-1
CDR3nt: TGCGCCAGCAGCTTGGATCCGGGACAGGGTCTCAATGAGCAGTTCTTC
CDR3aa: CASSLDPGQGLNEQFF

j_gene: TRBJ1-4
d_gene: .
abundance: .
v_gene: TRBV28
CDR3nt: TGTGCCAGCAGCACCAATGAAAAACTGTTTTTT
CDR3aa: CASSTNEKLFF

j_gene: TRBJ2-1
d_gene: TRBD2
abundance: .
v_gene: TRBV6-5
CDR3nt: TGTGCCAGCAGTCCACCCTTAGCGGGAGTCAATGAGCAGTTCTTC
CDR3aa: CASSPPLAGVNEQFF